This TCR beta chain emerged from a study of T-cell reconstitution after alpha-beta-depleted transplantation in children (dated by TCRdb to 2016 to 2017). At the level of the whole study: Using TCR repertoire profiling, the study followed T-cell immune reconstitution in a quantitative way in children after TCRalphabeta/CD19-depleted allogeneic hematopoietic cell transplantation.

Libraries were constructed by PCR. Sequencing was carried out with an Illumina HiSeq 2500. TCR libraries were prepared with molecular barcoding, using unique molecular identifiers to normalize TCRbeta repertoire quantification. The public reads were reprocessed in TCRdb via fastp at Q25 and MiXCR, keeping in-frame beta chains. Each record represents a unique CDR3 protein, reported with the most common genes and DNA among its rows. This sample has 350,000 to 450,000 distinct CDR3 sequences in its table, and about an eighth of those were observed once. The ten largest clones add up to about 4% of the sample. A remark on this clonotype: Its antigen is currently not known. Base qualities are not recorded, but no much larger clone differs from it by a single base.

For this chain, trimming is 4 bases at the V end and 1 base at the J end, and the number of junction bases without a gene match is 13. From the germline V gene (reference sequence), CDR1 is DFQATT and CDR2 is SNEGSKA. Measured from the cysteine to the phenylalanine, the CDR3 is 18 residues long. Here the CDR3 DNA is all that survives: 54 bases in frame from base 1. The sample in question was PBMCs, obtained from the stem cell graft. The V gene is TRBV20-1 and the J gene is TRBJ2-1; TRBD2 matches 10 bases in the middle. The clonotype originates from a human donor who donated a stem cell graft to a child with Fanconi anemia. The DNA reads TGCAGTGCTACATCCCCCAGCGGGGGGGCTAGGTCCTACAATGAGCAGTTCTTC. This codes for CSATSPSGGARSYNEQFF.